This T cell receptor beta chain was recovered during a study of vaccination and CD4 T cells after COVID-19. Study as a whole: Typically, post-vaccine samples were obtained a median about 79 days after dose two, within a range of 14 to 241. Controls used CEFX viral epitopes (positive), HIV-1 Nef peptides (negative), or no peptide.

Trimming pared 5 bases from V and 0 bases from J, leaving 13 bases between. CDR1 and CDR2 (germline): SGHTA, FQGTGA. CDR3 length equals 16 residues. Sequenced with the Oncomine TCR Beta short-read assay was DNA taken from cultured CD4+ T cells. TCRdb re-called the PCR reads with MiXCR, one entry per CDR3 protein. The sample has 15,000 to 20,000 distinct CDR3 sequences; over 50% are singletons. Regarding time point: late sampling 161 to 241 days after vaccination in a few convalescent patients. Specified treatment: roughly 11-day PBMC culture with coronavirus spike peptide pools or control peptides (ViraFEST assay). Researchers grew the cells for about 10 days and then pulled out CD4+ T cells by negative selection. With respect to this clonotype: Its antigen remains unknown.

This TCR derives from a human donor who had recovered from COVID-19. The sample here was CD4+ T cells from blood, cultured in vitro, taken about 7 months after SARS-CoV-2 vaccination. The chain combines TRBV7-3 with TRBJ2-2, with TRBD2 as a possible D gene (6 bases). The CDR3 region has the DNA TGTGCCAGCAGCCCAGCGGGTACCACGAACACCGGGGAGCTGTTTTTT. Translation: CASSPAGTTNTGELFF.